This is a list of T cell receptor beta chains from one sample in a study of blood T cell repertoires in COVID-19. Repertoires were generated with immunoSEQ multiplex PCR, while TCRdb's copy carries only in-frame clones and drops some. This table holds roughly 150,000 clones, roughly 86% found once. The sequencing input was peripheral blood. Source of these receptors: a woman of 80 years or more with COVID-19, enrolled during active disease. The CDR3 runs from the conserved cysteine through the conserved F or W. D genes are given only for firm matches. Size is omitted from some rows. Given values are once, few, many or a class for expanded clones.

>-|-|TRBJ2-3|TRBV9
CASSVQRSHTQYF
TGTGCCAGCAGCGTACAAAGGAGTCATACGCAGTATTTT
>-|-|TRBJ2-5|TRBV14
CASSQVRETQYF
TGTGCCAGCAGCCAAGTTCGAGAGACCCAGTACTTC
>-|few|TRBJ2-3|TRBV28
CASSFAQGTDTQYF
TGTGCCAGCAGTTTCGCACAGGGTACAGATACGCAGTATTTT
>TRBD1|-|TRBJ1-3|TRBV5-1
CASSWGQGQGAGNTIYF
TGCGCCAGCAGCTGGGGACAGGGCCAAGGAGCTGGAAACACCATATATTTT
>-|once|TRBJ1-2|TRBV6-5
CATSPGPRGYTF
TGTGCCACTTCGCCAGGGCCCCGTGGCTACACCTTC
>-|-|TRBJ2-1|TRBV18
CASSSITGSDEQFF
TGTGCCAGCTCATCGATTACAGGGTCGGATGAGCAGTTCTTC
>TRBD1|-|TRBJ1-2|TRBV4-2
CASSQDLAGQSTYGYTF
TGTGCCAGCAGCCAAGATCTGGCGGGACAGTCTACGTATGGCTACACCTTC
>TRBD2|-|TRBJ2-3|TRBV29-1
CSVGGLAGALSTDTQYF
TGCAGCGTTGGGGGGCTAGCGGGGGCACTTAGCACAGATACGCAGTATTTT
>-|-|TRBJ2-2|TRBV9
CASSVVMRTGELFF
TGTGCCAGCAGCGTAGTGATGCGTACCGGGGAGCTGTTTTTT
>TRBD2|few|TRBJ2-7|TRBV6-4
CASSLLAGESYEQYF
TGTGCCAGCAGTCTTCTAGCGGGAGAGTCCTACGAGCAGTACTTC
>TRBD2|-|TRBJ2-3|TRBV4-2
CASRRTSVFPDTQYF
TGTGCCAGCAGAAGGACTAGCGTTTTCCCAGATACGCAGTATTTT
>TRBD1|-|TRBJ1-2|TRBV7-2
CASSWDSYGYTF
TGTGCCAGCAGCTGGGACAGCTATGGCTACACCTTC
>TRBD1|-|TRBJ2-3|TRBV5-4
CASSPKTGTGPPDTQYF
TGTGCCAGCAGCCCAAAAACAGGGACAGGTCCCCCAGATACGCAGTATTTT
>-|-|TRBJ1-1|TRBV27
CASSLSMGGTEAFF
TGTGCCAGCAGTTTATCGATGGGGGGCACTGAAGCTTTCTTT
>TRBD1|-|TRBJ1-2|TRBV9
CASSAPFYGQGAGWYGYTF
TGTGCCAGCAGCGCCCCCTTTTACGGACAGGGGGCGGGTTGGTATGGCTACACCTTC
>-|-|TRBJ1-6|TRBV5-4
CASSWGGHNSPLHF
TGTGCCAGCAGCTGGGGGGGCCATAATTCACCCCTCCACTTT
>-|-|TRBJ1-6|TRBV27
CASSPRGGRSLLHF
TGTGCCAGCAGTCCCCGGGGGGGAAGAAGTCTCCTCCACTTT
>-|-|TRBJ1-2|TRBV21-1
CASSKLWGQARGGYTF
TGTGCCAGCAGCAAATTGTGGGGACAGGCGCGAGGTGGCTACACCTTC
>TRBD1|-|TRBJ1-2|TRBV7-6
CASSPWTGRGYGYTF
TGTGCCAGCAGCCCTTGGACAGGGCGAGGCTATGGCTACACCTTC
>TRBD1|once|TRBJ1-4|TRBV5-1
CASSVSGTGDEKLFF
TGCGCCAGCAGCGTCTCCGGGACAGGGGACGAAAAACTGTTTTTT
>-|-|TRBJ2-5|TRBV5-4
CASSSGGIKETQYF
TGTGCCAGCAGCTCTGGCGGGATTAAAGAGACCCAGTACTTC
>-|once|TRBJ2-1|TRBV3-1/TRBV3-2
CASSQDRAPGYNEQFF
TGTGCCAGCAGCCAAGATCGAGCCCCGGGGTACAATGAGCAGTTCTTC
>TRBD1|-|TRBJ1-4|TRBV5-4
CASKHRDRLNEKLFF
TGTGCCAGCAAACACCGGGACAGACTGAATGAAAAACTGTTTTTT
>TRBD2|-|TRBJ2-7|TRBV4-1
CASSSRDYYEQYF
TGCGCCAGCAGCAGTCGGGACTATTACGAGCAGTACTTC
>-|few|TRBJ2-7|TRBV2
CASNGSPYEQYF
TGTGCCAGCAATGGGAGCCCCTACGAGCAGTACTTC
>-|-|TRBJ1-1|TRBV12-3/TRBV12-4
CASSGQVAEAFF
TGTGCCAGCAGTGGGCAGGTGGCTGAAGCTTTCTTT
>TRBD2|-|TRBJ2-5|TRBV19
CASGGLAGGVGETQYF
TGTGCCAGCGGCGGGCTAGCGGGGGGTGTCGGGGAGACCCAGTACTTC
>-|-|TRBJ1-2|TRBV13
CASILMGGPYGYTF
TGTGCCAGCATCTTAATGGGGGGGCCATATGGCTACACCTTC
>TRBD1|-|TRBJ2-2|TRBV5-4
CASSVNRDRGAGELFF
TGTGCCAGCAGCGTCAATCGGGACAGGGGTGCCGGGGAGCTGTTTTTT
>-|-|TRBJ1-1|TRBV29-1
CSVAWGRNTEAFF
TGCAGCGTGGCATGGGGGCGGAACACTGAAGCTTTCTTT